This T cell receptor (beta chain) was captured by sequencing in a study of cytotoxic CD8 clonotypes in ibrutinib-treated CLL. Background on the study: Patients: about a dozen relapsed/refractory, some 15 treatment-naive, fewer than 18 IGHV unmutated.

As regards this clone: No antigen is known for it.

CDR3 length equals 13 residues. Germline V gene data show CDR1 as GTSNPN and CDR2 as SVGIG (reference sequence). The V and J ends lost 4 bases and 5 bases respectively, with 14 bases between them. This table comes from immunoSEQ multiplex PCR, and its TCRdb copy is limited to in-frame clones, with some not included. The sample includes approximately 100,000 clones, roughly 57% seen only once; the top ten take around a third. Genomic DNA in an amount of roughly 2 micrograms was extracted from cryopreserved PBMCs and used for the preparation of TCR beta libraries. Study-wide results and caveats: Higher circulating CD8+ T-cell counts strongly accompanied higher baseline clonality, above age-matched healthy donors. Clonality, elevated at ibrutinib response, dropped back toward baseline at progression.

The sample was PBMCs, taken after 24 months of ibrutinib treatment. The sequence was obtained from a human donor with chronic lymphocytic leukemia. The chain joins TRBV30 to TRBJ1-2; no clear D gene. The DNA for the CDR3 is TGTGCCTGGAAAGGACTCCTTGAATATGGCTACACCTTC. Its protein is CAWKGLLEYGYTF.